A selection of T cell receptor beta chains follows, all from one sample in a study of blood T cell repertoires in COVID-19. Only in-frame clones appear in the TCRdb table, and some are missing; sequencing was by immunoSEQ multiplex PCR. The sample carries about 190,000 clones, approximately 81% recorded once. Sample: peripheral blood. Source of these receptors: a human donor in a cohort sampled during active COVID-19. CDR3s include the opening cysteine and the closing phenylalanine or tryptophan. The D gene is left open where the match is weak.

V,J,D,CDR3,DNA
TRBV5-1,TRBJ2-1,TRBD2,CASSLATTDSGRNNEQFF,TGCGCCAGCAGCTTGGCCACGACTGATAGCGGGAGAAACAATGAGCAGTTCTTC
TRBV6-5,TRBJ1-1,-,CASSSTGFTEAFF,TGTGCCAGCAGCTCCACAGGGTTCACTGAAGCTTTCTTT
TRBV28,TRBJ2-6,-,CASGPSSGANVLTF,TGTGCCAGCGGCCCTTCGTCTGGGGCCAACGTCCTGACTTTC
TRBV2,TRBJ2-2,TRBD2,CASMRTSGGELFF,TGTGCCAGCATGAGGACTAGCGGGGGGGAGCTGTTTTTT
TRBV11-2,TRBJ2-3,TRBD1,CASSLDFGTVTDTQYF,TGTGCCAGCAGCTTAGATTTCGGGACAGTCACAGATACGCAGTATTTT
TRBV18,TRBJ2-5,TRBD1,CASSGQGEETQYF,TGTGCCAGCTCAGGACAGGGCGAAGAGACCCAGTACTTC
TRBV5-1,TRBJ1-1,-,CASSYSLQGSNTEAFF,TGCGCCAGCAGCTACTCGTTACAGGGATCGAACACTGAAGCTTTCTTT
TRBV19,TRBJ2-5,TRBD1,CASSGGPETQYF,TGTGCCAGCTCAGGGGGCCCAGAGACCCAGTACTTC
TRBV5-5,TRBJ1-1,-,CASSLVRESTEAFF,TGTGCCAGCAGCTTGGTGCGGGAGTCCACTGAAGCTTTCTTT
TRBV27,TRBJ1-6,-,CATSTTGVSNSPLHF,TGTGCCACCTCGACCACCGGGGTTTCGAATTCACCCCTCCACTTT
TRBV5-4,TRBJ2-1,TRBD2,CASSPGLAGGYEQFF,TGTGCCAGCAGCCCCGGACTAGCGGGAGGATATGAGCAGTTCTTC
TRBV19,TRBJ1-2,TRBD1,CASMGQGPYTF,TGTGCCAGTATGGGACAGGGCCCCTACACCTTC
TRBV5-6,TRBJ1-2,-,CASSSGANNYGYTF,TGTGCCAGCAGCTCAGGGGCTAATAACTATGGCTACACCTTC
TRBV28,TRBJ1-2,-,CASSPMGQINYGYTF,TGTGCCAGCAGTCCGATGGGGCAGATTAACTATGGCTACACCTTC
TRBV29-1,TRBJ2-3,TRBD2,CSGEGVASGGTDTQYF,TGCAGCGGGGAGGGGGTGGCTAGCGGGGGCACAGATACGCAGTATTTT
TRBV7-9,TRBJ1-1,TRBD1,CASTEGQGETEAFF,TGTGCCAGCACTGAAGGACAGGGGGAAACTGAAGCTTTCTTT
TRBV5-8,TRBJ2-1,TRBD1,CASSLPSTGFNEQFF,TGTGCCAGCAGCTTGCCATCGACAGGGTTTAATGAGCAGTTCTTC
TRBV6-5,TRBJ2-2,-,CASSLRGLVTGELFF,TGTGCCAGCAGCTTAAGGGGCCTGGTCACCGGGGAGCTGTTTTTT